This T cell receptor (beta chain) is drawn from a study of T cells in narcolepsy. In germline, CDR1 is SGHRS, CDR2 YFSETQ. V shed 0 bases and J shed 12 bases, with 9 bases lying between them. This CDR3 has 12 amino acids. Libraries were prepared by immunoSEQ multiplex PCR; TCRdb keeps only in-frame clonotypes and omits some of them. In the table there are 7,000 to 10,000 clones, about 61% of which are singletons. This receptor was identified in a human donor with narcolepsy. The sample consisted of CD45RA- memory CD8+ T cells from PBMCs. This chain joins TRBV5-1 and TRBJ1-4; D possibly corresponds to TRBD1 (5 bases). The CDR3 nucleotides read TGCGCCAGCAGCTTGGTGGGGGGAGAACTGTTTTTT. Its protein product is CASSLVGGELFF.